The 14 T cell receptor beta chains below come from one sample, sequenced in a study of blood T cell repertoires in COVID-19. Here immunoSEQ multiplex PCR was the method, and the copy in TCRdb shows in-frame clones only, minus some. The data contain roughly 79,000 clones, 84% of them singletons. Material for sequencing was peripheral blood. Every receptor here comes from a man between 45 and 60 years old with acute or convalescent COVID-19.

The chain couples TRBV11-2 to TRBJ1-4; weak D call: TRBD1 (6 bases). Germline-derived CDR1 and CDR2 are SGHAT and FQNNGV. The V end was cut by 3 bases, the J end by 6 bases, with 11 bases between. The CDR3 runs to 14 residues. CDR3 residues: CASSFRGGDEKLFF. The DNA for the CDR3 is TGTGCCAGCAGCTTCAGGGGTGGTGATGAAAAACTGTTTTTT.

J is TRBJ1-1 and V is TRBV4-3, with a tentative D call TRBD1 (6 bases). The germline gives CDR1 LGHNA, CDR2 YSLEER. V was shortened by 3 bases and J by 2 bases, with 13 bases between the two germline ends. CDR3 size: 15 residues. The CDR3 nucleotides read TGCGCCAGCAGCCAGGCAAGGACAGCTAACACTGAAGCTTTCTTT. Protein: CASSQARTANTEAFF.

V and J are TRBV2 and TRBJ2-7, with TRBD2 matching 10 bases. The length of the CDR3 is 14 residues. V shed 10 bases, J shed 2 bases, and the junction held 8 bases outside the gene matches. Germline assignment: CDR1 SNHLY and CDR2 FYNNEI. CDR3 region: CATRPTSGTYEQYF. DNA for the CDR3: TGTGCCACCCGGCCCACTAGCGGGACCTACGAGCAGTACTTC. The entire variable domain, with the rest obtained from reference TRBV2 and TRBJ2-7, is as follows: EPEVTQTPSHQVTQMGQEVILRCVPISNHLYFYWYRQILGQKVEFLVSFYNNEISEKSEIFDDQFSVERPDGSNFTLKIRSTKLEDSAMYFCATRPTSGTYEQYFGPGTRLTVT.

The V and J genes are TRBV6-5 and TRBJ2-2; 10 bases match TRBD1. The CDR3 has 15 amino acids. Germline V gene lookup returns CDR1 MNHEY and CDR2 SVGAGI. The trim removed 6 bases at V and 3 bases at J, leaving 4 bases unmatched. CDR3 coding DNA: TGTGCCAGCAGGCGACAGGGGGCGGACACCGGGGAGCTGTTTTTT. It yields the protein CASRRQGADTGELFF.

The chain joins TRBV10-1 to TRBJ2-7; D is unclear. Trimming pared 3 bases from V and 2 bases from J, leaving 8 bases between. The CDR3 totals 13 residues. Germline lookup yields CDR1 WNHNN and CDR2 SYGVQD (reference sequence). Here the CDR3 reads CASSDSSTYEQYF. The DNA for the CDR3 is TGCGCCAGCAGTGATAGTTCAACCTACGAGCAGTACTTC.

This clone was picked up one time. The chain joins TRBV28 to TRBJ2-7; unclear D gene. The CDR3 extends over 17 amino acids. Trimming removed 3 bases from V and 0 bases from J, with 18 bases in between. Germline assignment: CDR1 MDHEN and CDR2 SYDVKM. CDR3 DNA: TGTGCCAGCAGTTTCGATCCAGACTCCACAAGCTCCTACGAGCAGTACTTC. Residues: CASSFDPDSTSSYEQYF.

V usage is TRBV7-9 and J usage is TRBJ1-1; D might be TRBD1 (5 bases). The germline V gene encodes CDR1 SEHNR and CDR2 FQNEAQ (reference sequence). The CDR3 runs to 14 residues. The V end lost 5 bases, the J end lost 0 bases, and 10 bases lay between the germline ends. CDR3 nucleotide sequence: TGTGCCAGCAGCCGGGGGTCTATGAACACTGAAGCTTTCTTT. Encoded protein: CASSRGSMNTEAFF.

Only a few counts were recorded for this clone. The chain uses TRBV28 and TRBJ1-2; 8 bases line up with TRBD1. Trimming took 4 bases from V and 3 from J; bases not matched to a gene: 7. CDR3 length: 15 amino acids. The germline CDR1 and CDR2 sequences are MDHEN and SYDVKM. The CDR3 nucleotides read TGTGCCAGCAGTTGGGACAGGTTTGCTGACTATGGCTACACCTTC. Amino acid sequence: CASSWDRFADYGYTF.

The chain links TRBV2 to TRBJ2-2; 7 bases are shared with TRBD2. Germline V gene lookup returns CDR1 SNHLY and CDR2 FYNNEI. V was clipped by 0 bases and J by 3 bases; unmatched bases: 7. The CDR3 length is 17 residues. This chain's CDR3 is CASSEALKRGYTGELFF. The CDR3 DNA is TGTGCCAGCAGTGAAGCGCTTAAGCGGGGCTACACCGGGGAGCTGTTTTTT.

The gene calls are TRBV4-2 and TRBJ1-2; no reliable D call. Trimming removed 2 bases at V and 13 bases at J, with 11 bases between. The CDR3 has 11 residues. Looked up from germline, CDR1 is LGHNA and CDR2 is YNFKEQ. The CDR3 bases are TGTGCCAGCAGCCAAATCGGAGGGTTCACCTTC. Residues: CASSQIGGFTF.

V is TRBV7-2 and J is TRBJ1-4; D is undetermined. The germline CDR1 and CDR2 sequences are SGHTA and FQGNSA. V was cut by 5 bases and J by 3 bases, with 16 bases left in between. The CDR3 extends over 16 amino acids. CDR3 sequence (DNA): TGTGCCAGCAGCCCTACGAAGGTTCAGGCTAATGAAAAACTGTTTTTT. Amino acids: CASSPTKVQANEKLFF.

This clone has only a few counts. This rearrangement joins TRBV4-2 to TRBJ1-3; a weak D match, TRBD1 (5 bases). There are 13 residues in the CDR3. CDR1 and CDR2 (germline): LGHNA, YNFKEQ. Trimming removed 4 bases from V and 2 bases from J, with 6 bases in between. The CDR3 region has the DNA TGTGCCAGCAGCCCGGACACTGGAAACACCATATATTTT. Its translation: CASSPDTGNTIYF.

The chain couples TRBV18 to TRBJ2-5; D gene uncertain. CDR3 length: 12 residues. Trimming took 3 bases from V and 0 from J, leaving 2 bases between them. CDR1 KGHSH and CDR2 LQKENI come from the germline V gene. CDR3 region: CASSPYQETQYF. The CDR3 nucleotides are TGTGCCAGCTCACCCTACCAAGAGACCCAGTACTTC.

The chain couples TRBV30 to TRBJ2-5, with unresolved D. Trimming removed 4 bases at V and 5 bases at J, with 8 bases between. CDR3 length equals 11 residues. Germline V gene sequence: CDR1 GTSNPN, CDR2 SVGIG (reference sequence). The CDR3 region is CAWTRTETQYF. CDR3 in DNA: TGTGCCTGGACGCGAACGGAGACCCAGTACTTC.